This entry describes one TCR beta chain. This record comes from a study of patients and donors after allogeneic stem cell transplantation. TCRdb independently ran MiXCR on the RT-PCR reads; one entry per CDR3 protein. The sample records about 160,000 distinct CDR3 sequences, approximately 40% being singletons. This TCR came from a human donor who was either an allogeneic HSCT recipient or a stem cell or donor lymphocyte infusion donor (not recorded which). It is not recorded whose cells these are; they may come from a transplant donor. Material for sequencing was blood, either unsorted or a sorted T cell fraction (not recorded which).

CDR3 region: CASSIPKGRNTEAFF. The CDR3, as DNA: TGTGCCAGCAGCATACCTAAAGGCCGGAACACTGAAGCTTTCTTT. This chain joins TRBV12-3 or TRBV12-4 and TRBJ1-1; no clear D. The length of the CDR3 is 15 residues. Trimming stripped 6 bases from V and 1 base from J, with 15 bases between.